Given below is one T cell receptor beta chain in context. The ends were cut back, 5 bases at V and 3 bases at J, with 16 bases in the middle. Germline V CDR1 and CDR2: SNHLY, FYNNEI. The CDR3 runs to 15 residues. Researchers ran the assay at a deep level. Each subset's genomic DNA was split evenly across several immunoSEQ plates. Data came from immunoSEQ multiplex PCR; TCRdb stores just in-frame clones and leaves some out. The sample yields under 1,100,000 clones, 70% to 80% seen once. The study drew its donors from healthy HIV-negative adults without recent acute infections or vaccinations. Researchers partitioned CD4+ cells into CD45RA+ naive and CD45RA-negative memory subsets. These data belong to a study of shared clonotypes between healthy human individuals.

This TCR derives from a man in his late teens or twenties in good health. This chain uses TRBV2 with TRBJ1-1; TRBD1 is a possible D gene (6 bases). The sample comprised memory CD4+ T cells sorted from blood. Subset noted: CD45RA-negative fraction. Here the CDR3 reads CASSPRRGADTEAFF. CDR3 sequence (DNA): TGTGCCAGCAGTCCCCGGAGGGGGGCCGACACTGAAGCTTTCTTT.